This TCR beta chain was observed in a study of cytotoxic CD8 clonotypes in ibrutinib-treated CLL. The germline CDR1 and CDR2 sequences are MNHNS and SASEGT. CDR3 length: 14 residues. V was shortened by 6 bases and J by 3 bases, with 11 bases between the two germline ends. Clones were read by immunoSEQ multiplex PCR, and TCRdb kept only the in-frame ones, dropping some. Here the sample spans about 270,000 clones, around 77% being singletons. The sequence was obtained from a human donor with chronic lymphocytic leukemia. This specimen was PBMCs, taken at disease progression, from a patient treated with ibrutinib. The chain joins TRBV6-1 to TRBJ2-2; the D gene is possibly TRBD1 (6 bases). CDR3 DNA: TGTGCCAGCAGGCCGGGACACTACACCGGGGAGCTGTTTTTT. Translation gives CASRPGHYTGELFF.